This T cell receptor beta chain was identified during a study of Graves' ophthalmopathy and Graves' hyperthyroidism. RNA transcripts served as template for amplifying TCR beta CDR3 sequences. Scientists carried out first-round RT-PCR using HTBI primers and then a second-round multiplex PCR. TCRdb independently ran MiXCR on the multiplex PCR reads; one entry per CDR3 protein. Of around 1.1 million distinct CDR3 sequences in the sample, roughly 35% were seen once. This clonotype was observed at least ten times. Trimming shortened V by 6 bases and J by 2 bases, and 13 bases separated the two germline ends. CDR3 size: 14 residues. Germline CDR1 reads MNHEY; CDR2 reads SVGAGI. Researchers turned away patients with other autoimmune diseases, uncontrolled infections, pregnancy or lactation. Thyroid ultrasound, orbital computed tomography, TRAb, serum thyroxine and clinical symptoms formed the basis of diagnosis.

Sample: peripheral blood or thyroid tissue (not recorded which). The source is an adult man with Graves' hyperthyroidism. J is TRBJ1-2 and V is TRBV6-5, with D possibly being TRBD1 (6 bases). The CDR3 nucleotides read TGTGCCAGCAGCAGGACAGCTGAGAACTATGGCTACACCTTC. As protein: CASSRTAENYGYTF.